This TCR beta chain was documented in a study of blood T cell repertoires in COVID-19. Across the study: The United States, Italy and Spain provided the acute and convalescent COVID-19 samples.

CDR3 size: 14 residues. V was clipped by 0 bases and J by 3 bases, with 7 bases between them. CDR1 is LNHNV and CDR2 is YYDKDF in the germline V gene (reference sequence). Source study methods: Amplification from reference gene primers served as the basis for estimated nucleated cell counts. Measured with immunoSEQ multiplex PCR; TCRdb has only the in-frame clones, and not every one. For V, J and clone size, that table is used; D and trimming come from the DNA. The sample yields some 82,000 clones, around 81% seen once. Sequenced: peripheral blood. This sequence was found in a man aged 80 or over with acute or convalescent COVID-19. The chain joins TRBV15 to TRBJ2-3; D ambiguous. The CDR3: CATSRDEDTDTQYF. As DNA, the CDR3 is TGTGCCACCAGCAGAGATGAGGATACAGATACGCAGTATTTT. Looking up the rest from reference TRBV15 and TRBJ2-3 gives the full variable domain: DAMVIQNPRYQVTQFGKPVTLSCSQTLNHNVMYWYQQKSSQAPKLLFHYYDKDFNNEADTPDNFQSRRPNTSFCFLDIRSPGLGDTAMYLCATSRDEDTDTQYFGPGTRLTVL.